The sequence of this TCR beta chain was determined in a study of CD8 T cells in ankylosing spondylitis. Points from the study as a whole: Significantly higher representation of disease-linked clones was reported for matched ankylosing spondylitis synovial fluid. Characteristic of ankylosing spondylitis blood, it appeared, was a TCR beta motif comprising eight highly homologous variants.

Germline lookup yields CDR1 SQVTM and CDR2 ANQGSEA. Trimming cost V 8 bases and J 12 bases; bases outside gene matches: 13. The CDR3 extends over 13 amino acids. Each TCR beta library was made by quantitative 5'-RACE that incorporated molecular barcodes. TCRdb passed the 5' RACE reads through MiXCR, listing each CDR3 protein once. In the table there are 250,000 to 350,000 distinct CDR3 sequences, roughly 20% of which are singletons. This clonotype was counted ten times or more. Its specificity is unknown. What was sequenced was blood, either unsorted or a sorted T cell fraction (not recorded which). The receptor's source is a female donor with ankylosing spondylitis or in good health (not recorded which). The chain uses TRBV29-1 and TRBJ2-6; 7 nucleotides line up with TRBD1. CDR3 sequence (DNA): TGCAGCCCGGGCTGCGGAGCAGGGGGCGTCCTGACTTTC. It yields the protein CSPGCGAGGVLTF.